This TCR beta chain originates from a study of prognosis after radiotherapy for stage I lung cancer. Across the whole study: Several patients developed distant metastases (median approximately seven months) after radiotherapy; fewer than 16 showed no significant progression.

Unmatched junction bases numbered 11, after V lost 0 bases and J lost 7 bases. The CDR3 spans 15 residues. Looked up from germline, CDR1 is DFQATT and CDR2 is SNEGSKA (reference sequence). With two-round multiplex PCR, TCR beta CDR3 sequences were amplified from genomic DNA. Primers were specific to each TRBV and TRBJ gene in first-round PCR. Using its own MiXCR run on the multiplex PCR reads, TCRdb lists one record per CDR3 protein. The data hold approximately 25,000 distinct CDR3 sequences, with 46% observed a single time. The chain has TRBV20-1 and TRBJ1-2; 7 bases agree with TRBD1. Sequencing used PBMCs, obtained before or after stereotactic body radiation therapy (not recorded which). The receptor was isolated from a donor at least 50 years old with non-small cell lung cancer. The CDR3 loop is CSARDEGTDLGGYTF. Here the CDR3 DNA reads TGCAGTGCTAGAGATGAGGGGACAGACTTGGGTGGCTACACCTTC.